The next 2 T cell receptor beta chains were all read from a single sample in a study of cytomegalovirus exposure and HLA in healthy donors. 60 Vbeta and 13 Jbeta primers were used in PCR. Only in-frame clones appear in the TCRdb table, and some are missing; sequencing was by immunoSEQ multiplex PCR. The table has approximately 150,000 clones, roughly two thirds seen once. Sequencing was carried out using PBMCs. Receptors originate from a woman aged 25 to 39 in good health and CMV-seronegative.

This rearrangement joins TRBV5-6 to TRBJ1-5; weak D call: TRBD1 (6 bases). Germline assignment: CDR1 SGHDT and CDR2 YYEEEE. V dropped 3 bases and J dropped 2 bases, with 18 bases sitting between them. The CDR3 consists of 17 residues. CDR3 in DNA: TGTGCCAGCAGCTCGAAGTCTGGGGCAGGGGGCAATCAGCCCCAGCATTTT. It encodes CASSSKSGAGGNQPQHF.

The V gene is TRBV27, the J gene TRBJ2-1, with 8 nucleotides matching TRBD1. This CDR3 comprises 15 residues. The ends lost 2 bases at V and 5 bases at J; junction bases unmatched: 5. Germline CDR1 MNHEY, CDR2 SMNVEV (reference sequence). The CDR3 region has the DNA TGTGCCAGCAGTTTAAGACAGGGGTTAAACAATGAGCAGTTCTTC. Translated, it gives CASSLRQGLNNEQFF.